The source of this T cell receptor beta chain is a study of T cell repertoires in cytomegalovirus infection. Study details: Well-studied HLA-B-restricted epitopes and recently identified HLA-C-restricted epitopes of CMV were both used in the study. Public TCR beta signatures provided an indication of both CMV infection and a matching HLA type.

To note about this clonotype: Antigen unknown. A much larger clone lies a single base off, so this may be a read error.

CDR3 length: 12 residues. Trimming removed 3 bases from V and 1 base from J, with 3 bases in between. Germline V gives CDR1 LNHDA, CDR2 SQIVND (reference sequence). Via MiXCR, TCRdb re-called the reads, giving one row per CDR3 protein. This table holds approximately 990,000 distinct CDR3 sequences, about 33% found once. Study conclusions and caveats: The ex vivo response was dominated by HLA-C-restricted CMV-specific TCR beta clonotypes.

The sample here was cultured CD8+ T cells from PBMCs, taken from culture after CMV antigen stimulation. The clonotype comes from a human donor in good health (CMV status not recorded). Some clones in this sample may be carry-over from other donors' samples. The chain employs TRBV19 and TRBJ1-1; D unresolved. CDR3 in amino acids: CASSMGNTEAFF. The CDR3 nucleotides are TGTGCCAGTAGTATGGGGAACACTGAAGCTTTCTTT.